This T cell receptor (beta chain) was observed in a study of T cells after yellow fever vaccination. With V trimmed by 6 bases and J by 5 bases, 13 bases remained unmatched. The CDR3 runs 16 residues. Per the germline V gene, CDR1 is SNHLY and CDR2 is FYNNEI. This clonotype turned up a few times. MiXCR was run by TCRdb on the 5' RACE reads, yielding one entry per CDR3 protein. The profile shows 100,000 to 150,000 distinct CDR3 sequences, 8.9% of them singletons. This sequence joins TRBV2 and TRBJ2-5; 9 nucleotides line up with TRBD2. The sample here was CD8+ T cells sorted from PBMCs, taken on the day of the yellow fever booster vaccination. The receptor's source is a man aged 18-30 years who received the YFV17D yellow fever vaccine. The CDR3 nucleotides read TGTGCCAGCAGGGAGGTCGAGCGGGGGGACAGTGAGACCCAGTACTTC. Translation: CASREVERGDSETQYF.